These 23 T cell receptor beta chains originate from one sample sequenced in a study of blood T cell repertoires in COVID-19. Sequencing used immunoSEQ multiplex PCR; TCRdb keeps in-frame clones, though not all of them. The sample has around 130,000 clones; under 90% are singletons. Sequencing was carried out using peripheral blood. The receptor source for this set is a woman aged 55-70 years with acute or convalescent COVID-19.

The chain links TRBV24-1 to TRBJ1-3; no clear D. Germline assignment: CDR1 KGHDR and CDR2 SFDVKD. V was trimmed by 1 base and J by 3 bases, leaving 18 bases between them. The CDR3 loop spans 18 amino acids. The CDR3 DNA follows: TGTGCCACCAGTGATTTAGGAGGGTATACAGTCTATGGAAACACCATATATTTT. Its translation: CATSDLGGYTVYGNTIYF.

The chain employs TRBV5-1 and TRBJ2-1; 8 bases are shared with TRBD2. The CDR3 consists of 16 residues. V was clipped by 0 bases and J by 5 bases; unmatched bases: 7. The germline CDR1 and CDR2 sequences are SGHRS and YFSETQ. The CDR3 loop reads CASSLVGSGVNNEQFF. The CDR3 coding sequence is TGCGCCAGCAGCTTGGTTGGTAGCGGGGTTAACAATGAGCAGTTCTTC.

This clone was recorded only once. The J gene is TRBJ1-2, the V gene TRBV25-1, with D hard to call. The CDR3 loop spans 12 amino acids. Deletions cut 6 bases from V and 3 bases from J, with 8 bases between. Germline values: CDR1 MGHDK, CDR2 SYGVNS. CDR3 in amino acids: CASREGDYGYTF. For the CDR3, the DNA is TGTGCCAGCAGGGAGGGAGACTATGGCTACACCTTC.

The V and J genes are TRBV30 and TRBJ1-1; the D is unclear. V was trimmed by 7 bases and J by 0 bases, leaving 15 bases between them. The CDR3 is 14 amino acids. In germline, CDR1 is GTSNPN, CDR2 SVGIG (reference sequence). The CDR3 sequence is CAFEEGGLNTEAFF. CDR3 in DNA: TGTGCCTTTGAGGAGGGAGGTTTGAACACTGAAGCTTTCTTT.

In the case of this clone: Distinct nucleotide sequences in the sample also encode this CDR3. The chain recombines TRBV5-1 with TRBJ1-2, with a weak D call TRBD1 (5 bases). Deletions cut 0 bases from V and 4 bases from J, with 10 bases between. The CDR3 runs to 14 residues. Per the germline V gene, CDR1 is SGHRS and CDR2 is YFSETQ. DNA of the CDR3: TGCGCCAGCAGCTTGGGTACAGGATTCTATGGCTACACCTTC. Protein product: CASSLGTGFYGYTF.

The V and J genes are TRBV3-1 (or the pseudogene TRBV3-2) and TRBJ2-5; 12 bases match TRBD2. Germline V gene data show CDR1 as LGHDT and CDR2 as YNNKEL (reference sequence). The CDR3 length is 21 residues. V lost 3 bases, J lost 4 bases, and 21 bases stayed unmatched. The CDR3 nucleotides read TGTGCCAGCAGCCACGAGAATTCCCTAGCGGGGGGGCCGGGGTTTAGAGAGACCCAGTACTTC. Protein product: CASSHENSLAGGPGFRETQYF.

The chain links TRBV27 to TRBJ2-3; TRBD2 is a possible D gene (6 bases). Germline CDR1 and CDR2: MNHEY and SMNVEV (reference sequence). V dropped 8 bases and J dropped 4 bases, with 19 bases sitting between them. The CDR3 runs to 15 residues. CDR3 loop: CASRWGLRRADTQYF. CDR3 sequence (DNA): TGTGCCAGCCGGTGGGGACTTCGAAGGGCAGATACGCAGTATTTT.

This sequence joins TRBV27 and TRBJ2-5; TRBD1 matches at 8 bases. V lost 4 bases and J lost 7; bases outside the gene matches: 8. Germline V lookup: CDR1 MNHEY, CDR2 SMNVEV (reference sequence). The CDR3 contains 14 residues. CDR3 in amino acids: CASSSSGQGGTQYF. The CDR3 coding sequence is TGTGCCAGCAGTTCTTCCGGACAGGGCGGGACCCAGTACTTC.

J is TRBJ1-2 and V is TRBV20-1; D remains unclear. This CDR3 comprises 15 residues. Germline-derived CDR1 and CDR2 are DFQATT and SNEGSKA (reference sequence). Trimming stripped 3 bases from V and 3 bases from J, with 17 bases between. The CDR3 protein is CSASSRSGLYYGYTF. DNA of the CDR3: TGCAGTGCTAGTAGCCGGAGTGGCCTATACTATGGCTACACCTTC.

V is TRBV30 and J is TRBJ1-2, with 8 positions matching TRBD1. This CDR3 region has 12 residues. The V segment lost 4 bases and the J segment 8 bases; nucleotides outside the gene matches: 6. Germline CDR1 and CDR2: GTSNPN and SVGIG (reference sequence). In DNA, the CDR3 is TGTGCCTGGACCCAGGGGGCAGGCGGCTACACCTTC. Protein product: CAWTQGAGGYTF.

This clone was picked up one time. The V call is TRBV24-1, the J call TRBJ2-3; tentative D call: TRBD2 (5 bases). The CDR3 contains 13 residues. Germline V lookup: CDR1 KGHDR, CDR2 SFDVKD. V lost 3 bases and J lost 4, with 7 bases in between. The CDR3 DNA is TGTGCCACCAGTGATAGCGGTCCAGATACGCAGTATTTT. It encodes CATSDSGPDTQYF.

V gene TRBV9 combines with J gene TRBJ1-1, with D uncertain. V was shortened by 0 bases and J by 5 bases, with 8 bases between the two germline ends. Germline V gives CDR1 SGDLS, CDR2 YYNGEE. The CDR3 runs 13 residues. CDR3 in amino acids: CASSVGSRTEAFF. CDR3 sequence (DNA): TGTGCCAGCAGCGTAGGCAGTCGAACTGAAGCTTTCTTT.

The chain uses TRBV30 and TRBJ2-1, with D possibly matching TRBD1 (6 bases). V lost 7 bases and J 7 bases, leaving 17 bases between the germline ends. Germline V CDR1 and CDR2: GTSNPN, SVGIG (reference sequence). CDR3 length equals 13 residues. As DNA, the CDR3 is TGTGCCTTAACCCGATCAGGGGCAAATGAGCAGTTCTTC. It codes for CALTRSGANEQFF.

The rearrangement links TRBV6-6 to TRBJ1-2, with D tentatively TRBD1 (5 bases). The CDR3 is made up of 14 amino acids. The germline V gene encodes CDR1 MNHNY and CDR2 SVGAGI (reference sequence). Trimming stripped 8 bases from V and 4 bases from J, with 17 bases between. CDR3 sequence: CASAPRGSLYGYTF. Written as DNA, the CDR3 is TGTGCCAGCGCCCCTCGGGGGTCCCTCTATGGCTACACCTTC.

The chain employs TRBV2 and TRBJ1-4; TRBD1 aligns across 9 bases. Losses at the gene ends were 6 bases for V and 7 bases for J; bases not matched to a gene: 15. The CDR3 is 17 residues long. The V gene's germline CDR1 is SNHLY and CDR2 FYNNEI. CDR3 sequence: CASSAQQNRGRGEKLFF. The CDR3 bases are TGTGCCAGCAGCGCACAACAGAACAGGGGGCGCGGTGAAAAACTGTTTTTT.

The chain carries TRBV18 and TRBJ2-2; D is undetermined. The CDR3 is 16 amino acids. Germline V lookup: CDR1 KGHSH, CDR2 LQKENI. Trimming removed 6 bases from V and 1 base from J, with 15 bases in between. CDR3 amino acids: CASSSFGPQNTGELFF. The CDR3 DNA reads TGTGCCAGCTCGTCCTTTGGGCCTCAGAACACCGGGGAGCTGTTTTTT.

This CDR3 is CASSPGTASNQPQHF. The CDR3 nucleotides read TGTGCCAGCAGCCCCGGGACAGCTAGCAATCAGCCCCAGCATTTT. V usage is TRBV7-8 and J usage is TRBJ1-5; 7 bases are shared with TRBD1. This CDR3 has 15 residues. Germline-derived CDR1 and CDR2 are SGHVS and FQNEAQ. V dropped 5 bases and J dropped 0; count of bases not matched to a gene: 4. The full variable domain, with the rest looked up from reference TRBV7-8 and TRBJ1-5, is GAGVSQSPRYKVAKRGQDVALRCDPISGHVSLFWYQQALGQGPEFLTYFQNEAQLDKSGLPSDRFFAERPEGSVSTLKIQRTQQEDSAVYLCASSPGTASNQPQHFGDGTRLSIL.

The gene calls are TRBV12-3 or TRBV12-4 and TRBJ1-1; TRBD1 aligns across 10 bases. V gave up 4 bases and J gave up 12 bases; unmatched junction bases: 8. The CDR3 is made up of 13 amino acids. The CDR3 DNA sequence: TGTGCCAGCAGTTCGGGGACAGGGGAAAAACCTTTCTTT. This translates into CASSSGTGEKPFF.

This sequence joins TRBV3-1 (or the pseudogene TRBV3-2) and TRBJ1-6, with D unclear. The germline CDR1 and CDR2 sequences are LGHDT and YNNKEL (reference sequence). The CDR3 loop spans 12 amino acids. With 2 bases removed from V and 8 bases from J, the gap between germline ends came to 4 bases. The CDR3 bases are TGTGCCAGCAGCCAACCGGATTCACCCCTCCACTTT. Amino acid sequence: CASSQPDSPLHF.

The chain carries TRBV30 and TRBJ1-1; D ambiguous. V lost 4 bases and J 0 bases, leaving 9 bases between the germline ends. The CDR3 length is 13 residues. Germline CDR1 GTSNPN, CDR2 SVGIG (reference sequence). The CDR3 loop reads CAWMGVMNTEAFF. The DNA of the CDR3 is TGTGCCTGGATGGGAGTCATGAACACTGAAGCTTTCTTT.

V gene TRBV20-1 combines with J gene TRBJ1-2; no clear D gene. Trimming cost V 3 bases and J 5 bases, with 16 bases left between them. The CDR3 is 14 amino acids. Per germline, CDR1 DFQATT and CDR2 SNEGSKA (reference sequence). The CDR3 protein is CSASDPGTIYGYTF. The DNA of the CDR3 is TGCAGTGCTAGTGATCCGGGAACTATTTATGGCTACACCTTC.

The chain carries TRBV19 and TRBJ1-1; 10 bases map to TRBD1. The germline CDR1 and CDR2 sequences are LNHDA and SQIVND (reference sequence). This CDR3 region has 14 residues. With V trimmed by 6 bases and J by 2 bases, 3 bases remained unmatched. CDR3 in amino acids: CASSRDRGNTEAFF. As DNA, the CDR3 is TGTGCCAGTAGCCGGGACAGGGGTAACACTGAAGCTTTCTTT.

This chain joins TRBV19 and TRBJ1-5; D might be TRBD1 (6 bases). Trimming stripped 4 bases from V and 7 bases from J, with 11 bases between. Germline V gene data show CDR1 as LNHDA and CDR2 as SQIVND (reference sequence). The CDR3 totals 13 residues. CDR3 coding DNA: TGTGCCAGTAGTAGCAACAGGGTCCAGCCCCAGCATTTT. Its translation: CASSSNRVQPQHF.